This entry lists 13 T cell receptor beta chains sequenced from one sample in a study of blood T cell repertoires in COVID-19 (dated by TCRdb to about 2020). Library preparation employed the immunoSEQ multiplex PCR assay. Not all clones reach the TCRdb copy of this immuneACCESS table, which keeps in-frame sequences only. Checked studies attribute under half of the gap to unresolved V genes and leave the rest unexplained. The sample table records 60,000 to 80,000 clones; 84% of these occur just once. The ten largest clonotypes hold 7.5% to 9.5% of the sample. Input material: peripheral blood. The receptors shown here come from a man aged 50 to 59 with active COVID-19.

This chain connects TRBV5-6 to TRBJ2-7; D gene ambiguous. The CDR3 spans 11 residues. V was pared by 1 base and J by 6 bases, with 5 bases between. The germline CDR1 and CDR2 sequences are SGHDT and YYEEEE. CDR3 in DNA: TGTGCCAGCAGCTTGCTCCTCGAGCAGTACTTC. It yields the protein CASSLLLEQYF.

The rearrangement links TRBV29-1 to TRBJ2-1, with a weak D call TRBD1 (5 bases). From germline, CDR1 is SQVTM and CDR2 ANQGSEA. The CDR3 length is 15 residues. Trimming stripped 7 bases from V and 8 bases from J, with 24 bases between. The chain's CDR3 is CSALPTQGLFYEQFF. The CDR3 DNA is TGCAGCGCTCTCCCGACCCAGGGTCTATTCTATGAGCAGTTCTTC.

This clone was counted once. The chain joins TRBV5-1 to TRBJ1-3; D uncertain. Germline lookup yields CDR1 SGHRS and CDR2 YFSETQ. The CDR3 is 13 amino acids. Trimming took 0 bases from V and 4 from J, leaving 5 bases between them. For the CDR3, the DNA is TGCGCCAGCAGCTTGGGAGCCGGAAACACCATATATTTT. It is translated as CASSLGAGNTIYF.

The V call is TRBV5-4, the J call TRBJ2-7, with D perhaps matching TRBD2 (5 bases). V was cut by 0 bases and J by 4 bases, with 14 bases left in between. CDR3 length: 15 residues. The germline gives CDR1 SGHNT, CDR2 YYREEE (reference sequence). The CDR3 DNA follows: TGTGCCAGCAGCTTGGGTGGCGGGTCAGCGTACGAGCAGTACTTC. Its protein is CASSLGGGSAYEQYF.

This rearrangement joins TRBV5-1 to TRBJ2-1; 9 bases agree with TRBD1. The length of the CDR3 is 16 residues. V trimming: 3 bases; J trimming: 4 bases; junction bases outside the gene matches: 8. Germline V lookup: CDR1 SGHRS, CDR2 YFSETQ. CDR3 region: CASSSVPDRGYNEQFF. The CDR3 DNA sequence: TGCGCCAGCAGCTCAGTCCCGGACAGGGGTTACAATGAGCAGTTCTTC.

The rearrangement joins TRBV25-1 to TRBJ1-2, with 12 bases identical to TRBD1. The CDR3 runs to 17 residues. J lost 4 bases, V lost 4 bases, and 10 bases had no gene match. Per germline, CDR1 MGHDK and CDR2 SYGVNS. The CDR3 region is CASSVGTGGSSVYGYTF. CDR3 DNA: TGTGCCAGCAGTGTCGGGACAGGGGGCTCCTCGGTCTATGGCTACACCTTC.

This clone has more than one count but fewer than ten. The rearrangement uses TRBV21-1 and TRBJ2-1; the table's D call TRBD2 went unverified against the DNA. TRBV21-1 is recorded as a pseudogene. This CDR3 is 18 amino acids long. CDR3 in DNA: TGTGCCAGCAGCGCGGGGACTCGCTTGGGGGAACCTTCCAATGAGCAGTTCTTC. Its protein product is CASSAGTRLGEPSNEQFF.

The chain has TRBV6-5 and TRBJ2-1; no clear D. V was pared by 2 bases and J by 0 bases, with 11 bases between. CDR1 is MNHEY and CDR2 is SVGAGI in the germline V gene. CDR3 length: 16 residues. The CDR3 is CASSYGLSSSYNEQFF. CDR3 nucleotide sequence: TGTGCCAGCAGTTACGGGCTCTCGAGCTCCTACAATGAGCAGTTCTTC.

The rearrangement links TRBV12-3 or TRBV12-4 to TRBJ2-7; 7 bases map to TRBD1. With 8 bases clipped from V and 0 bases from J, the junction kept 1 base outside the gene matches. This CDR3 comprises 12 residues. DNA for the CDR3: TGTGCCAGCCGGGACAGCTCCTACGAGCAGTACTTC. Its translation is CASRDSSYEQYF.

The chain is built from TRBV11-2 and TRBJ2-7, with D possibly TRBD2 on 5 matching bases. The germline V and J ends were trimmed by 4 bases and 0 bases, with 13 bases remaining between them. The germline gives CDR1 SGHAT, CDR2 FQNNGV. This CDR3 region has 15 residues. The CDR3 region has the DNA TGTGCCAGCAGCTCCTCCGACCGGGGCTCCTACGAGCAGTACTTC. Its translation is CASSSSDRGSYEQYF.

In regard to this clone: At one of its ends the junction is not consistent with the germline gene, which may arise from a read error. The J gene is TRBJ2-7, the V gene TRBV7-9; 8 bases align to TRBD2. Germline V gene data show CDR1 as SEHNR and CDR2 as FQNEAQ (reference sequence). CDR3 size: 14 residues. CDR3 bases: TGTGCCAGCAACTTAGGGCGGGGGGTCCCCGAGCAGTACTTC. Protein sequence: CASNLGRGVPEQYF.

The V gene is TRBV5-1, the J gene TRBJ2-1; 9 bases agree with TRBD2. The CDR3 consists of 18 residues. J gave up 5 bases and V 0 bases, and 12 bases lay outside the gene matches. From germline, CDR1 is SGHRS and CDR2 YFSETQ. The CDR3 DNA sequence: TGCGCCAGCAGCTTGGGGTCGGCTAGCGGGGATCTTAACAATGAGCAGTTCTTC. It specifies CASSLGSASGDLNNEQFF. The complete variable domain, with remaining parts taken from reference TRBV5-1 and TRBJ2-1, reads KAGVTQTPRYLIKTRGQQVTLSCSPISGHRSVSWYQQTPGQGLQFLFEYFSETQRNKGNFPGRFSGRQFSNSRSEMNVSTLELGDSALYLCASSLGSASGDLNNEQFFGPGTRLTVL.

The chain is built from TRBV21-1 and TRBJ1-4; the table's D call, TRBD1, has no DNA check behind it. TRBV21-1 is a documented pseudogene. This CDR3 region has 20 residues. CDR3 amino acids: CASSAPHGSGTKKVNEKLFF. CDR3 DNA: TGTGCCAGCAGCGCTCCCCACGGCTCGGGGACAAAAAAGGTTAATGAAAAACTGTTTTTT.